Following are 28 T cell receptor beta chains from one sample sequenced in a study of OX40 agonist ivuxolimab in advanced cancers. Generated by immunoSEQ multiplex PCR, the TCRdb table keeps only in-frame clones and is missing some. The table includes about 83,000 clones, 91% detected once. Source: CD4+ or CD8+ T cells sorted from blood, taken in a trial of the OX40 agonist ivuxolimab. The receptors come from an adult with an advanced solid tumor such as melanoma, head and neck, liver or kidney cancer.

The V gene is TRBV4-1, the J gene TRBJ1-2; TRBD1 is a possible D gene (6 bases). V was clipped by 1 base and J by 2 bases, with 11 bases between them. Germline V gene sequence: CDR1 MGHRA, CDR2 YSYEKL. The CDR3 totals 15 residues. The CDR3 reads CASSQVPGVNYGYTF. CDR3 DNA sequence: TGCGCCAGCAGCCAAGTCCCAGGGGTCAACTATGGCTACACCTTC.

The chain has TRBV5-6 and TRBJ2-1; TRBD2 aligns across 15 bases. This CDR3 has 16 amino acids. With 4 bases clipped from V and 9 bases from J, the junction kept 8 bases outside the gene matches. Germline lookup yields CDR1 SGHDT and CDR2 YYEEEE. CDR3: CASSIKGLAGGGEQFF. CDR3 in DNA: TGTGCCAGCAGCATAAAGGGACTAGCGGGAGGCGGTGAGCAGTTCTTC.

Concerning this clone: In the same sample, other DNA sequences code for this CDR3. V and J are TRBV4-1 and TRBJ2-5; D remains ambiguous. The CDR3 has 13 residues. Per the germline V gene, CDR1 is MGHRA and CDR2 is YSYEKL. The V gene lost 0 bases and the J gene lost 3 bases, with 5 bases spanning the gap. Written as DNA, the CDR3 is TGCGCCAGCAGCCAAGACCGGGAAGAGACCCAGTACTTC. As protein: CASSQDREETQYF.

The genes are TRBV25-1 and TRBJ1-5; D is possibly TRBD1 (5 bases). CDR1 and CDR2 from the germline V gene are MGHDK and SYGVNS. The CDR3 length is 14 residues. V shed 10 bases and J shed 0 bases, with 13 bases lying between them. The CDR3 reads CATSGFYSNQPQHF. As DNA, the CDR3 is TGTGCCACCTCAGGGTTTTATAGCAATCAGCCCCAGCATTTT.

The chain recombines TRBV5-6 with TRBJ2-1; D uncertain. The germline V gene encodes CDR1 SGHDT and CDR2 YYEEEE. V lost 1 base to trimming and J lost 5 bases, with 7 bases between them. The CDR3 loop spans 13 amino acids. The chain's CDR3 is CASSLWEDNEQFF. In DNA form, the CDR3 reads TGTGCCAGCAGCTTGTGGGAAGACAATGAGCAGTTCTTC.

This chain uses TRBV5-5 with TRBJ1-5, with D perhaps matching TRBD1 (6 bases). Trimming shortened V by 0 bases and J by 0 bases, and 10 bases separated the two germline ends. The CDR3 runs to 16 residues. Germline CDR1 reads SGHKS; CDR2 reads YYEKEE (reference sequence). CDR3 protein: CASSLVAGASNQPQHF. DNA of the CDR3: TGTGCCAGCAGCTTGGTTGCAGGGGCTAGCAATCAGCCCCAGCATTTT.

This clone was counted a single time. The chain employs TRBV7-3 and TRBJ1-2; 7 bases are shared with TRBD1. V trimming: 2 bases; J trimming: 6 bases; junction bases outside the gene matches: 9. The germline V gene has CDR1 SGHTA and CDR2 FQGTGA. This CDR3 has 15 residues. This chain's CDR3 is CASSLGKRQGHGYTF. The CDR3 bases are TGTGCCAGCAGCTTAGGTAAGCGACAGGGTCATGGCTACACCTTC.

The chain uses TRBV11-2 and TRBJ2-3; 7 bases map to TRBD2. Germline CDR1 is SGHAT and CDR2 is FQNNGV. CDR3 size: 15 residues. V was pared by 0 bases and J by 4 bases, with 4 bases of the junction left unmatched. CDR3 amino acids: CASSLDLAGADTQYF. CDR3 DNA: TGTGCCAGCAGCTTAGATCTGGCGGGGGCAGATACGCAGTATTTT. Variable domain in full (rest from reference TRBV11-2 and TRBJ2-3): EAGVAQSPRYKIIEKRQSVAFWCNPISGHATLYWYQQILGQGPKLLIQFQNNGVVDDSQLPKDRFSAERLKGVDSTLKIQPAKLEDSAVYLCASSLDLAGADTQYFGPGTRLTVL.

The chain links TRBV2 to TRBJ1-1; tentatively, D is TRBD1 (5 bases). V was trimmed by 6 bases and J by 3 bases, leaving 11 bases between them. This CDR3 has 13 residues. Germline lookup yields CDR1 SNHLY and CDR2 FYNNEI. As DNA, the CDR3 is TGTGCCAGCAGGCCACAGGACTACACTGAAGCTTTCTTT. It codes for CASRPQDYTEAFF.

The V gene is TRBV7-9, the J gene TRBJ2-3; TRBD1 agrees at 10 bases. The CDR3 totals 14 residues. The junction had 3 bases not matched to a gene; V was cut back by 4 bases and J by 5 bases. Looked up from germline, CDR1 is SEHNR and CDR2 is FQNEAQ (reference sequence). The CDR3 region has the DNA TGTGCCAGCAGCTCCGGGACAGGGGTAGATACGCAGTATTTT. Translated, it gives CASSSGTGVDTQYF. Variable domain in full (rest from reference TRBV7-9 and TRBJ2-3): DTGVSQNPRHKITKRGQNVTFRCDPISEHNRLYWYRQTLGQGPEFLTYFQNEAQLEKSRLLSDRFSAERPKGSFSTLEIQRTEQGDSAMYLCASSSGTGVDTQYFGPGTRLTVL.

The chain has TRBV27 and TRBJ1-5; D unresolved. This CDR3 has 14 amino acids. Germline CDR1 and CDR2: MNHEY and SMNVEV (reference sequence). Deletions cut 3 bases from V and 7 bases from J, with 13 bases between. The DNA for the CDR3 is TGTGCCAGCAGTTTTTCGGGTGGAGGACAGCCCCAGCATTTT. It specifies CASSFSGGGQPQHF.

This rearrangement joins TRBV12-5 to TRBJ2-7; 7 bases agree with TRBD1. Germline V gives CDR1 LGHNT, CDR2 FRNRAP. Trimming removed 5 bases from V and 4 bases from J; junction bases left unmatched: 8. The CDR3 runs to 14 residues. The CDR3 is CASGPGGQLYEQYV. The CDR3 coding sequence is TGTGCTAGTGGTCCTGGGGGACAGTTGTACGAGCAGTACGTC.

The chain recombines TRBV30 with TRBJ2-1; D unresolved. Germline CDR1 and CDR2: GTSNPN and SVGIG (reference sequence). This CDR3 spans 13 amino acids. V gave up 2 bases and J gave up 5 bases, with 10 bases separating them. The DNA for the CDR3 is TGTGCCTGGAGTTGGCAGGTCAACAATGAGCAGTTCTTC. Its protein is CAWSWQVNNEQFF.

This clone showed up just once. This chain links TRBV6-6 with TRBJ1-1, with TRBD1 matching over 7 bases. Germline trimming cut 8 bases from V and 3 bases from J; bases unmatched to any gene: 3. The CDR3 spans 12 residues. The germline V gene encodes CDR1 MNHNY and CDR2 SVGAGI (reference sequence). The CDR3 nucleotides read TGTGCCAGCCTTCAGGGGGACACTGAAGCTTTCTTT. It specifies CASLQGDTEAFF.

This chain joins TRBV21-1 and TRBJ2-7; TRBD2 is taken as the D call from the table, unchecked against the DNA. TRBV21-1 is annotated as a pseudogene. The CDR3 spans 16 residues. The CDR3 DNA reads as TGTGCCAGCAGCAAAAATGCACTAGCGGGTTCCTACGAGCAGTACGTC. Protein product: CASSKNALAGSYEQYV.

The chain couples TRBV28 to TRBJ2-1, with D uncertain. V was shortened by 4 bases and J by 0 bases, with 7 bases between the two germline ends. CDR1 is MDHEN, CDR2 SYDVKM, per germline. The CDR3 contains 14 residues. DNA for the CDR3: TGTGCCAGCAGTTCGCGGAACTCCTACAATGAGCAGTTCTTC. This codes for CASSSRNSYNEQFF.

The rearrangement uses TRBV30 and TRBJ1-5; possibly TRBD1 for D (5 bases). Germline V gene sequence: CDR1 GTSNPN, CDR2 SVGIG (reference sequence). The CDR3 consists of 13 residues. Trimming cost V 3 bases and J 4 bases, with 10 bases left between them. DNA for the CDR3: TGTGCCTGGAGCCGACAGAGTAATCAGCCCCAGCATTTT. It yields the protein CAWSRQSNQPQHF.

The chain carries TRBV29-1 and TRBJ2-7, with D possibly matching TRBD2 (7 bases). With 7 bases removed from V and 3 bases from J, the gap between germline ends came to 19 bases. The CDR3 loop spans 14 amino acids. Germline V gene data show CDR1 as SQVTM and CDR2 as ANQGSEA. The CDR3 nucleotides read TGCAGCGCCCGTGGCGGGGGCCTTAACTACGAGCAGTACTTC. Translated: CSARGGGLNYEQYF.

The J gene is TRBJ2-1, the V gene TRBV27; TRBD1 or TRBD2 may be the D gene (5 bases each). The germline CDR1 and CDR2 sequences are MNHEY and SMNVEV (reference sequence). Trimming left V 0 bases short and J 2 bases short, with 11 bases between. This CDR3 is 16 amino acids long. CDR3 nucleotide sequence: TGTGCCAGCAGTTTATCGATCCGGGGCACCTACAATGAGCAGTTCTTC. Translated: CASSLSIRGTYNEQFF.

The CDR3 reads CASGGPGTGGFEAFF. The CDR3 DNA reads TGTGCCAGCGGGGGCCCCGGGACAGGGGGTTTTGAAGCTTTCTTT. The V and J genes are TRBV6-1 and TRBJ1-1; 11 nucleotides match TRBD1. The CDR3 has 15 amino acids. From germline, CDR1 is MNHNS and CDR2 SASEGT. Trimming took 8 bases from V and 7 from J; bases not matched to a gene: 12.

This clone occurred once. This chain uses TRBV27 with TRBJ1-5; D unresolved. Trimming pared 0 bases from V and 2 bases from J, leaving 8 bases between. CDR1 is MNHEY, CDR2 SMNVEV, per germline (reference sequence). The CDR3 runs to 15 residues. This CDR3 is CASSLSYSGNQPQHF. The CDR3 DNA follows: TGTGCCAGCAGTTTATCTTATAGTGGCAATCAGCCCCAGCATTTT.

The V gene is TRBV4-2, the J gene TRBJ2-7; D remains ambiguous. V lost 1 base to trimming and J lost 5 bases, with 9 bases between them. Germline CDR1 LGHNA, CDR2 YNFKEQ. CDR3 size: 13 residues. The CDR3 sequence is CASSQGPLDEQYV. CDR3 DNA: TGTGCCAGCAGCCAAGGCCCCCTGGACGAGCAGTACGTC.

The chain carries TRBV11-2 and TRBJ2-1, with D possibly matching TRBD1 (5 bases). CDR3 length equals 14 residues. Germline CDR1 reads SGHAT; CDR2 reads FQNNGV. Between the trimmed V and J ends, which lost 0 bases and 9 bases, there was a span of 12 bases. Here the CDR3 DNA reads TGTGCCAGCAGCTTAGAGTTCCAGGGCGGTGAGCAGTTCTTC. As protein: CASSLEFQGGEQFF.

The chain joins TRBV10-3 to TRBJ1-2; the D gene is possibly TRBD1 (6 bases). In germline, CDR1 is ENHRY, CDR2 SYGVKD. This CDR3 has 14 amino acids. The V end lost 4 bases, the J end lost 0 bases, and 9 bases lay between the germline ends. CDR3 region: CAISAAGANYGYTF. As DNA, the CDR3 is TGTGCCATCAGTGCGGCAGGGGCTAACTATGGCTACACCTTC.

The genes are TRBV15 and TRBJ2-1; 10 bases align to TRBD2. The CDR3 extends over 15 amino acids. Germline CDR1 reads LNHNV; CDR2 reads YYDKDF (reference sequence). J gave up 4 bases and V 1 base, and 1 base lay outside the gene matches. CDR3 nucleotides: TGTGCCACCAGCAGAGTAGCGGGAGGATACAATGAGCAGTTCTTC. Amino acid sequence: CATSRVAGGYNEQFF.

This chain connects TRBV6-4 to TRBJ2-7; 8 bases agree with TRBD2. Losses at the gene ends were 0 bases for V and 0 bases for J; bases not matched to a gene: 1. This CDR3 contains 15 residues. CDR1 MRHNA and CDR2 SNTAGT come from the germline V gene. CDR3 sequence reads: CASSDSSGTSYEQYV. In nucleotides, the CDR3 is TGTGCCAGCAGTGACTCTAGCGGGACCTCCTACGAGCAGTACGTC.

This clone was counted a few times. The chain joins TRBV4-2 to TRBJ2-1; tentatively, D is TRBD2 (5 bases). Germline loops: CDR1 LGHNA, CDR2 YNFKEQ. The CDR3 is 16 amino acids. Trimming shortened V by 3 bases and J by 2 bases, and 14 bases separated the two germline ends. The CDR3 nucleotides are TGTGCCAGCAGCCAGGACGGGGAGCGACCCTACAATGAGCAGTTCTTC. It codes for CASSQDGERPYNEQFF.

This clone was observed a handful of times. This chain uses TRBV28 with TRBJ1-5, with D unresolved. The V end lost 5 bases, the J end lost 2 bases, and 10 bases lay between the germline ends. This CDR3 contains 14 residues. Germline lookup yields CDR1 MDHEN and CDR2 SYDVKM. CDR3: CASSPEIGNQPQHF. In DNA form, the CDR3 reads TGTGCCAGCAGTCCCGAGATAGGCAATCAGCCCCAGCATTTT. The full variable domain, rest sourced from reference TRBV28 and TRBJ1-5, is DVKVTQSSRYLVKRTGEKVFLECVQDMDHENMFWYRQDPGLGLRLIYFSYDVKMKEKGDIPEGYSVSREKKERFSLILESASTNQTSMYLCASSPEIGNQPQHFGDGTRLSIL.